This T cell receptor beta chain appears in the sequencing data of a study of shared clonotypes between healthy human individuals. Germline V gives CDR1 SGHVS, CDR2 FQNEAQ. The CDR3 sequence is 16 residues long. The V gene lost 5 bases and the J gene lost 0 bases, with 17 bases spanning the gap. Using immunoSEQ multiplex PCR, the repertoire was profiled, and TCRdb retains in-frame clones only, with some absent. The sample carries approximately 92,000 clones, approximately 63% recorded once. Sequenced input: memory CD8+ T cells sorted from blood. Subset denoted: CD45RO+ cells pooled with CCR7-negative TemRA cells. The source is a young man in good health. This chain links TRBV7-8 with TRBJ2-7; tentatively, D is TRBD1 or TRBD2 (5 bases each). The CDR3 reads CASSPSFGTASYEQYF. The CDR3 DNA follows: TGTGCCAGCAGCCCCAGTTTCGGGACCGCCTCCTACGAGCAGTACTTC.